These T cell receptor beta chains were read from a single sample in a study of T cell responses to AZD1222 COVID-19 vaccine. Repertoires were generated with immunoSEQ multiplex PCR, while TCRdb's copy carries only in-frame clones and drops some. The profile shows over 100,000 clones, roughly 86% of them singletons. Here the sequenced sample was peripheral blood, taken on day 0 of AZD1222 vaccination. These TCRs come from an adult in good health. Each CDR3 is given with its conserved first and last residue. The listing skips clone size in some rows; elsewhere it reads once, few, many or a size class.

v_call,j_call,clone_size,cdr3_aa
TRBV2,TRBJ1-6,-,CASSRPGQSLSYNSPLHF
TRBV7-9,TRBJ2-3,-,CASSFYGGLDTQYF
TRBV28,TRBJ1-2,-,CASIRTAARYGYTF
TRBV6-1,TRBJ1-5,-,CASSEPFGRADQPQHF
TRBV28,TRBJ1-6,-,CASRRTGGRSPLHF
TRBV29-1,TRBJ2-1,-,CSVGDRGLWNEQFF
TRBV19,TRBJ1-4,-,CASNGAKSEKLFF
TRBV7-9,TRBJ2-3,-,CASSLGTSTDTQYF
TRBV7-8,TRBJ1-6,-,CASSPRPGNSPLHF
TRBV5-1,TRBJ1-2,-,CASSLEVGTGARGYTF
TRBV14,TRBJ2-1,-,CASSEEGGWSVHYNEQFF
TRBV5-4,TRBJ2-7,-,CASSSGQRTGYEQYF
TRBV5-4,TRBJ1-1,few,CASSADLTNTEAFF
TRBV27,TRBJ2-5,-,CASGDRGQTETQYF
TRBV3-1/TRBV3-2,TRBJ2-3,-,CASSRHHRARTDTQYF
TRBV6-5,TRBJ2-7,-,CALRGLTGDGEQYF
TRBV7-3,TRBJ2-1,-,CASSPSGSYNEQFF
TRBV5-1,TRBJ2-7,-,CASSDGTSGVRYF
TRBV6-6,TRBJ2-7,-,CASSSGQGPPEQYF
TRBV5-1,TRBJ1-2,-,CASSEGPANYGYTF
TRBV7-9,TRBJ1-1,-,CASSFSDLNTEAFF
TRBV19,TRBJ1-1,-,CASRLYPTGRNTEAFF
TRBV7-8,TRBJ2-5,-,CASSLMNPTGGQETQYF
TRBV3-1/TRBV3-2,TRBJ1-2,few,CASSPRGQEYGYTF
TRBV5-4,TRBJ2-5,-,CASSSGKETQYF
TRBV3-1/TRBV3-2,TRBJ1-2,-,CASSPRDRDYGYTF
TRBV12-3/TRBV12-4,TRBJ2-2,-,CASSLGGTGELFF
TRBV19,TRBJ2-5,-,CASSRAPGTGWETQYF
TRBV11-2,TRBJ2-1,-,CASSQRGPKQGSYNEQFF
TRBV13,TRBJ1-2,-,CASSLAREPLGYTF
TRBV11-2,TRBJ2-7,-,CASSTDGPLEQYF
TRBV11-2,TRBJ1-3,once,CASSLEGTGLPNTIYF
TRBV7-8,TRBJ1-4,-,CASSPRSTNEKLFF
TRBV7-2,TRBJ1-6,-,CASSIGQQSNSPLHF
TRBV18,TRBJ1-5,-,CASSLGTGGREPQHF
TRBV7-8,TRBJ2-3,once,CASSLGVLGTDTQYF
TRBV6-4,TRBJ2-1,-,CASSDSDRNEQFF
TRBV28,TRBJ2-7,-,CASSLQGAVQYF
TRBV7-9,TRBJ1-3,-,CASSYTLRGGEGSGNTIYF
TRBV7-2,TRBJ1-1,-,CASSPRQRSTTEAFF
TRBV24-1,TRBJ2-3,-,CATSKTGTRTDTQYF
TRBV5-4,TRBJ1-1,-,CASSSGQGNTEAFF
TRBV28,TRBJ1-4,few,CASSPGQDTTNEKLFF
TRBV3-1/TRBV3-2,TRBJ2-5,-,CASSQGSRTGRQETQYF